One and the same sample provided the 26 T cell receptor beta chains below, sequenced in a study of CD8 T cells in ankylosing spondylitis. A single record per CDR3 protein comes from TCRdb applying MiXCR to the 5' RACE reads. The profile covers about 24,000 distinct CDR3 sequences, with around a sixth appearing a single time and 25% to 30% taken by the ten largest. Sample: blood. The receptors were sampled from a male donor with ankylosing spondylitis or in good health (not recorded which).

The V and J genes are TRBV12-3 or TRBV12-4 and TRBJ2-5; D possibly corresponds to TRBD1 (5 bases). The germline V and J ends were trimmed by 4 bases and 9 bases, with 21 bases remaining between them. The CDR3 has 15 residues. The CDR3 nucleotides read TGTGCCAGCAGTTCAACCCGGACACAGCTGAGCTCCCAGTACTTC. The encoded protein is CASSSTRTQLSSQYF.

The CDR3 loop is CASSLATGGKETQYF. As DNA, the CDR3 is TGTGCCAGCAGCTTAGCCACAGGGGGCAAGGAGACCCAGTACTTC. The chain uses TRBV7-9 and TRBJ2-5; 9 bases agree with TRBD1. The CDR3 covers 15 residues. J gave up 5 bases and V 0 bases, and 4 bases lay outside the gene matches. Germline assignment: CDR1 SEHNR and CDR2 FQNEAQ (reference sequence).

The chain uses TRBV5-4 and TRBJ1-1; D remains unclear. The V gene lost 4 bases and the J gene lost 1 base, with 8 bases spanning the gap. Germline V lookup: CDR1 SGHNT, CDR2 YYREEE (reference sequence). CDR3 length equals 13 residues. CDR3 in DNA: TGTGCCAGCAGCGCAACCAGGAACACTGAAGCTTTCTTT. Protein sequence: CASSATRNTEAFF.

For this clonotype: A much larger clone lies a single base off, so this may be a read error. The chain uses TRBV30 and TRBJ2-2, with no clear D. Per germline, CDR1 GTSNPN and CDR2 SVGIG (reference sequence). This CDR3 comprises 11 residues. V dropped 2 bases and J dropped 6 bases, with 4 bases sitting between them. The chain's CDR3 is CAWSKAGELFF. Here the CDR3 DNA reads TGTGCCTGGAGTAAGGCCGGGGAGCTGTTTTTT.

This clonotype was seen a handful of times. This chain links TRBV6-2 or TRBV6-3 with TRBJ2-1, with D possibly called TRBD1 or TRBD2 (5 bases each). The germline V gene encodes CDR1 MNHEY and CDR2 SVGEGT. The CDR3 length is 14 residues. V was clipped by 6 bases and J by 6 bases, with 15 bases between them. Written as DNA, the CDR3 is TGTGCCAGCAGATGGGACCTACGGGGCAATGAGCAGTTCTTC. Its protein product is CASRWDLRGNEQFF.

This clonotype was detected many times. The V gene is TRBV6-2 or TRBV6-3, the J gene TRBJ2-5; 9 bases map to TRBD2. V was clipped by 5 bases and J by 5 bases; unmatched bases: 0. The CDR3 is 12 residues long. Germline loops: CDR1 MNHEY, CDR2 SVGEGT. The CDR3 protein is CASSSGRETQYF. The CDR3 DNA reads TGTGCCAGCAGTAGCGGGAGGGAGACCCAGTACTTC.

This chain connects TRBV28 to TRBJ2-1; perhaps TRBD1 as D (6 bases). V was trimmed by 6 bases and J by 7 bases, leaving 10 bases between them. The CDR3 totals 12 residues. Germline V gives CDR1 MDHEN, CDR2 SYDVKM. CDR3 nucleotides: TGTGCCAGCAGCCATCAGGGGAATGAGCAGTTCTTC. It specifies CASSHQGNEQFF.

The chain carries TRBV20-1 and TRBJ2-3, with 7 nucleotides matching TRBD1. The CDR3 totals 17 residues. V was pared by 5 bases and J by 2 bases, with 16 bases of the junction left unmatched. Germline loops: CDR1 DFQATT, CDR2 SNEGSKA (reference sequence). In nucleotides, the CDR3 is TGCAGTGCTCGTAGATTTACCTCGGGACAGTACACAGATACGCAGTATTTT. Protein product: CSARRFTSGQYTDTQYF.

In this sample, this clonotype turned up a few times. This chain connects TRBV5-1 to TRBJ1-2; D remains unclear. The CDR3 has 15 residues. Looked up from germline, CDR1 is SGHRS and CDR2 is YFSETQ. The V end lost 0 bases, the J end lost 0 bases, and 9 bases lay between the germline ends. The CDR3 DNA reads as TGCGCCAGCAGCTTGGCAGGAGTGCCTAACTATGGCTACACCTTC. Translation: CASSLAGVPNYGYTF.

The gene calls are TRBV6-1 and TRBJ2-2, with D possibly matching TRBD2 (6 bases). The CDR3 is made up of 14 amino acids. Germline V CDR1 and CDR2: MNHNS, SASEGT. Between the trimmed V and J ends, which lost 0 bases and 7 bases, there was a span of 9 bases. CDR3 amino acids: CASSEARGIGELFF. CDR3 bases: TGTGCCAGCAGTGAAGCCCGGGGGATCGGGGAGCTGTTTTTT.

The J gene is TRBJ2-1, the V gene TRBV5-6, with TRBD2 identical over 9 bases. The germline V gene has CDR1 SGHDT and CDR2 YYEEEE. V was clipped by 4 bases and J by 9 bases; unmatched bases: 5. CDR3 length: 13 amino acids. The CDR3 nucleotides read TGTGCCAGCAGCGGTGGGACTAGCAGTGAGCAGTTCTTC. Its translation is CASSGGTSSEQFF.

The genes are TRBV20-1 and TRBJ2-7; D might be TRBD1 (6 bases). Germline V gene sequence: CDR1 DFQATT, CDR2 SNEGSKA (reference sequence). Trimming took off 1 base at V and 7 bases at J, with 11 bases between the two ends. This CDR3 contains 12 residues. CDR3 sequence reads: CSARAQGMEQYF. Written as DNA, the CDR3 is TGCAGTGCTAGAGCGCAGGGGATGGAGCAGTACTTC.

This clonotype has a handful of counts. The V gene is TRBV5-1, the J gene TRBJ2-1, with a tentative D call TRBD1 (5 bases). This CDR3 spans 14 amino acids. Germline V CDR1 and CDR2: SGHRS, YFSETQ. The ends were cut back, 4 bases at V and 5 bases at J, with 13 bases in the middle. The CDR3 DNA is TGCGCCAGCAGCAGTTGGGGCAGGGACAATGAGCAGTTCTTC. It translates to CASSSWGRDNEQFF. Based on the CDR3 plus reference TRBV5-1 and TRBJ2-1, the full variable domain is KAGVTQTPRYLIKTRGQQVTLSCSPISGHRSVSWYQQTPGQGLQFLFEYFSETQRNKGNFPGRFSGRQFSNSRSEMNVSTLELGDSALYLCASSSWGRDNEQFFGPGTRLTVL.

This clonotype was detected ten times or more. The rearrangement uses TRBV6-1 and TRBJ1-4, with 7 bases that match TRBD1. Trimming cost V 6 bases and J 4 bases; bases outside gene matches: 2. CDR1 is MNHNS, CDR2 SASEGT, per germline. The CDR3 has 13 amino acids. The CDR3 DNA is TGTGCCAGCAGAGGGGGCCGTAATGAAAAACTGTTTTTT. It codes for CASRGGRNEKLFF.

In its sample, this clonotype was seen many times. The CDR3 loop is CASSSGQGSTNEQFF. The CDR3, as DNA: TGTGCCAGCAGCTCAGGGCAGGGTTCGACCAATGAGCAGTTCTTC. This chain joins TRBV7-6 and TRBJ2-1; the D gene is possibly TRBD1 (5 bases). The V gene's germline CDR1 is SGHVS and CDR2 FNYEAQ. The ends were cut back, 4 bases at V and 6 bases at J, with 16 bases in the middle. The CDR3 runs to 15 residues.

This clonotype was picked up many times. V and J are TRBV5-1 and TRBJ2-1; D is unresolved. Germline assignment: CDR1 SGHRS and CDR2 YFSETQ. V lost 4 bases, J lost 5 bases, and 16 bases lay in between. The CDR3 is made up of 15 amino acids. The CDR3 sequence: CASSPVGGLNNEQFF. The CDR3 nucleotides read TGCGCCAGCAGCCCGGTCGGCGGTCTTAACAATGAGCAGTTCTTC.

There are a few counts of this clonotype. The rearrangement links TRBV28 to TRBJ2-2, with 7 bases matching TRBD2. CDR3 length: 14 residues. Germline V gene sequence: CDR1 MDHEN, CDR2 SYDVKM. J was trimmed by 4 bases and V by 6 bases; bases with no gene match: 5. The CDR3 region is CASRRGTTTGELFF. Written as DNA, the CDR3 is TGTGCCAGCAGACGTGGGACTACCACCGGGGAGCTGTTTTTT.

This clonotype has at least ten counts. The chain couples TRBV11-2 to TRBJ1-1; tentatively, D is TRBD1 (6 bases). V lost 4 bases, J lost 4 bases, and 19 bases lay in between. This CDR3 region has 16 residues. Germline V lookup: CDR1 SGHAT, CDR2 FQNNGV. CDR3 residues: CASSSPTGIGVTEAFF. The CDR3 DNA is TGTGCCAGCAGCTCCCCCACAGGGATAGGAGTCACTGAAGCTTTCTTT.

This clonotype has only a few counts. The rearrangement links TRBV5-1 to TRBJ2-2; a possible D gene is TRBD1 (5 bases). Germline CDR1 reads SGHRS; CDR2 reads YFSETQ. Deletions cut 5 bases from V and 0 bases from J, with 14 bases between. The length of the CDR3 is 16 residues. CDR3 sequence reads: CASRIRGSANTGELFF. Here the CDR3 DNA reads TGCGCCAGCAGGATAAGGGGCTCCGCGAACACCGGGGAGCTGTTTTTT.

The chain has TRBV4-3 and TRBJ2-3; a possible D gene is TRBD2 (6 bases). Trimming took off 0 bases at V and 2 bases at J, with 18 bases between the two ends. This CDR3 region has 18 residues. CDR1 is LGHNA, CDR2 YSLEER, per germline. The CDR3 sequence is CASSQEPGDLGPTDTQYF. CDR3 in DNA: TGCGCCAGCAGCCAAGAGCCTGGGGACTTAGGACCCACAGATACGCAGTATTTT.

The sample holds many counts of this clonotype. The rearrangement links TRBV7-9 to TRBJ1-2; TRBD1 is a possible D gene (6 bases). CDR1 and CDR2 from the germline V gene are SEHNR and FQNEAQ (reference sequence). V lost 5 bases to trimming and J lost 7 bases, with 14 bases between them. The CDR3 totals 13 residues. The CDR3 nucleotides are TGTGCCAGCAGCAACCTCAGGGGACGTGGCTACACCTTC. Residues: CASSNLRGRGYTF.

This clonotype was counted between two and nine times. CDR3 region: CASSERDGAYNEQFF. CDR3 DNA sequence: TGTGCCAGCAGTGAAAGGGACGGCGCCTACAATGAGCAGTTCTTC. The chain links TRBV6-4 to TRBJ2-1, with D perhaps matching TRBD1 or TRBD2 (5 bases each). The CDR3 has 15 amino acids. CDR1 MRHNA and CDR2 SNTAGT come from the germline V gene. V lost 3 bases to trimming and J lost 2 bases, with 11 bases between them.

This clonotype was observed at least ten times. The chain is built from TRBV20-1 and TRBJ2-7, with D perhaps matching TRBD1 (5 bases). The CDR3 runs to 12 residues. Trimming pared 4 bases from V and 1 base from J, leaving 8 bases between. CDR1 and CDR2 from the germline V gene are DFQATT and SNEGSKA (reference sequence). CDR3 sequence: CSATGSSYEQYV. In DNA form, the CDR3 reads TGCAGTGCTACAGGGTCTTCCTACGAGCAGTACGTC.

CDR3 residues: CASSNKRQGLNEQYV. The CDR3 DNA sequence: TGTGCCAGCAGCAACAAAAGACAGGGACTTAACGAGCAGTACGTC. V and J are TRBV11-2 and TRBJ2-7, with a weak D call TRBD1 (7 bases). The CDR3 has 15 amino acids. Trimming removed 5 bases at V and 5 bases at J, with 19 bases between. The germline CDR1 and CDR2 sequences are SGHAT and FQNNGV.

This clonotype was recorded many times. The DNA for the CDR3 is TGTGCCAGCAGCTTGGCGGCAAGCAGCAATCAGCCCCAGCATTTT. Amino acid sequence: CASSLAASSNQPQHF. The chain couples TRBV5-6 to TRBJ1-5; D is ambiguous. The CDR3 consists of 15 residues. The germline V gene encodes CDR1 SGHDT and CDR2 YYEEEE. Deletions cut 0 bases from V and 1 base from J, with 8 bases between.

This clonotype was observed a handful of times. This chain joins TRBV29-1 and TRBJ2-3; no clear D gene. With 5 bases removed from V and 2 bases from J, the gap between germline ends came to 11 bases. This CDR3 has 13 residues. Germline V gene lookup returns CDR1 SQVTM and CDR2 ANQGSEA. The CDR3 loop is CSVRVTATDTQYF. The CDR3, as DNA: TGCAGCGTTCGGGTTACTGCCACAGATACGCAGTATTTT.